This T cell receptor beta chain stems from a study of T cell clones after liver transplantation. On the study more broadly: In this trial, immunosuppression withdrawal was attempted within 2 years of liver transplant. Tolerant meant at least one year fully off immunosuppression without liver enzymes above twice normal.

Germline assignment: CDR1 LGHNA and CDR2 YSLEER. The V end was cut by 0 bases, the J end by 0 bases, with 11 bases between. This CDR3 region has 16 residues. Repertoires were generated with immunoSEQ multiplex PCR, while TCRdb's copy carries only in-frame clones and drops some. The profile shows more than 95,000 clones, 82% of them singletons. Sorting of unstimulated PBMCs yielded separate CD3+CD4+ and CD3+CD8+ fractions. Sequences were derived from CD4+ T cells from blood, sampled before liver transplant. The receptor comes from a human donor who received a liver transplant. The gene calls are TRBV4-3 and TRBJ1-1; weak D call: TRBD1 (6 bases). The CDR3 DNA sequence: TGCGCCAGCAGCCAAGAACACAGGGTGGTGAACACTGAAGCTTTCTTT. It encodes CASSQEHRVVNTEAFF.